This T cell receptor beta chain was retrieved from a study of blood T cells in healthy people across ages. Findings and limits, study-wide: The donors' CMV status was not determined, possibly confounding changes in expanded clonotypes. Naive and antigen-experienced cells could not be conclusively compared, given unsorted PBMCs.

The CDR3 runs to 16 residues. Between the trimmed V and J ends, which lost 6 bases and 4 bases, there was a span of 21 bases. The germline gives CDR1 MNHEY, CDR2 SVGAGI. A second PCR, run for roughly 7 to 12 cycles, used a sample-barcoded 5' primer plus a J-beta primer mix. TCRdb called the 5' RACE reads again in MiXCR, with one record for every CDR3 protein. The table shows fewer than 700,000 distinct CDR3 sequences, with 40% to 50% occurring only once. Remarks on this clonotype: Its antigen remains unidentified.

The chain employs TRBV6-5 and TRBJ1-2; possible D gene TRBD1, 6 bases. What was sequenced was blood. This sequence originates from a man older than 75 in good health. The CDR3 nucleotides are TGTGCCAGCAGCTCAGCCGGACAGAACCCCCTCTATGGCTACACCTTC. Its protein is CASSSAGQNPLYGYTF.